This T cell receptor (delta chain) comes out of a study of gamma-delta chains in newborns, infants, children. Whole-study context: Innate gammadelta T cells reportedly expand polyclonally right after birth, driven by microbial exposure, per the title.

TCRdb reanalysed the reads with CATT. Of 5,100 or so delta-chain clones in the sample, around 5% were seen once. V was pared by 5 bases and J by 0 bases, with 12 bases of the junction left unmatched. The CDR3 is 21 residues long. Per the germline V gene, CDR1 is GEAIGNYY and CDR2 is EKD. The sequence came from a child who was a newborn, infant or young child, either healthy, febrile or measles-vaccinated (not recorded which). The sequenced material came from blood. The chain couples TRDV2 to TRDJ3; 13 bases map to TRDD3. The CDR3 loop is CACAPPYWGIRNSWDTRQMFF. The CDR3 DNA sequence: TGTGCCTGTGCCCCCCCATACTGGGGGATACGCAACTCCTGGGACACCCGACAGATGTTTTTC.